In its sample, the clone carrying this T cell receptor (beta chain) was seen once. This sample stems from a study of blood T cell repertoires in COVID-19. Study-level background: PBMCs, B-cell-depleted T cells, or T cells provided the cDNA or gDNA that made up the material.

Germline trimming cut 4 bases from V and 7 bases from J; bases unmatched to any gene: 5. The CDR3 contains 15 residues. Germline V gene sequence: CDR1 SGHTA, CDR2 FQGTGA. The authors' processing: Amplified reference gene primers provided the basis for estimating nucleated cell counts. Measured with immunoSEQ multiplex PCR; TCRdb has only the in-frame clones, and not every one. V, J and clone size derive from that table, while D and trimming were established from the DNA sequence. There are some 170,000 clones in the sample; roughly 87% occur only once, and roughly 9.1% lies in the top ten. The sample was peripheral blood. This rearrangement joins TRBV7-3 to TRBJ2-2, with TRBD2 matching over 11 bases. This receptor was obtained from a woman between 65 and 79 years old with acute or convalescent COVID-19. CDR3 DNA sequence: TGTGCCAGCAGCTCCTCTAGCGGGGGGATCGGGGAGCTGTTTTTT. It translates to CASSSSSGGIGELFF.